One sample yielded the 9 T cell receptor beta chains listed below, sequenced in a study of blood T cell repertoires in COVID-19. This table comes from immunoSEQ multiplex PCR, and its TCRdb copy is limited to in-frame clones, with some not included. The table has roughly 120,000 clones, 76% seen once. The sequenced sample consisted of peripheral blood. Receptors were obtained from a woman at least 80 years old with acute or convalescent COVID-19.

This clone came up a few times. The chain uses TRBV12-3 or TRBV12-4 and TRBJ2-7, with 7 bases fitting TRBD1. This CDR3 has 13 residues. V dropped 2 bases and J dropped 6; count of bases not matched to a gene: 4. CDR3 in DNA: TGTGCCAGCAGTTTAAGAGGGGGCAGCGAGCAGTACTTC. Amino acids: CASSLRGGSEQYF.

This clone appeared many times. CDR3: CASSLTGGSSGANVLTF. CDR3 bases: TGTGCCAGCAGCCTGACAGGGGGGAGCTCTGGGGCCAACGTCCTGACTTTC. The J gene is TRBJ2-6, the V gene TRBV11-3; 9 bases align to TRBD1. CDR3 length: 17 residues. The ends lost 5 bases at V and 0 bases at J; junction bases unmatched: 5. Per the germline V gene, CDR1 is SGHNT and CDR2 is YENEEA.

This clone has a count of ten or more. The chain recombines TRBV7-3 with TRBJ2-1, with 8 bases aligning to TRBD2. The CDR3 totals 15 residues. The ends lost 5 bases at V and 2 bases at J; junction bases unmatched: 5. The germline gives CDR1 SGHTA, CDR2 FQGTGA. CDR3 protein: CASSLAGGPYNEQFF. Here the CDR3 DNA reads TGTGCCAGCAGCCTTGCGGGGGGACCCTACAATGAGCAGTTCTTC.

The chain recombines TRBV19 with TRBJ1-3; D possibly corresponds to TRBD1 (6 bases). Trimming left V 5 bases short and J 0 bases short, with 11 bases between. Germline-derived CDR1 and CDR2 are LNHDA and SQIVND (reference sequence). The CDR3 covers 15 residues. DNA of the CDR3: TGTGCCAGTAGTGGACAGATGGTCTCTGGAAACACCATATATTTT. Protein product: CASSGQMVSGNTIYF.

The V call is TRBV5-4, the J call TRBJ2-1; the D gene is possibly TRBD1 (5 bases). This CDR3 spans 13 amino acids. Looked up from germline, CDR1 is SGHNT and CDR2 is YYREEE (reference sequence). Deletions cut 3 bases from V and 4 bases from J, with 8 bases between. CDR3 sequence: CASSSQGYNEQFF. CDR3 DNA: TGTGCCAGCAGCTCCCAGGGTTACAATGAGCAGTTCTTC.

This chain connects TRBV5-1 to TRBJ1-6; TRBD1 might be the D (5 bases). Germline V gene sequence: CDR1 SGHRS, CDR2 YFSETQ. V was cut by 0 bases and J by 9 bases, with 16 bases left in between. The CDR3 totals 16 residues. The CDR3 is CASSLEGRDDSSPLHF. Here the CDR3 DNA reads TGCGCCAGCAGCTTGGAAGGCAGGGATGATAGTTCACCCCTCCACTTT.

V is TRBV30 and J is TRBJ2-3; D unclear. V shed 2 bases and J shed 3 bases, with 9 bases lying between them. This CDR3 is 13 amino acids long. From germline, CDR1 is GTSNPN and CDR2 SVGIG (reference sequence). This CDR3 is CAWSQIQTDTQYF. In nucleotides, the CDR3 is TGTGCCTGGAGTCAAATACAAACAGATACGCAGTATTTT.

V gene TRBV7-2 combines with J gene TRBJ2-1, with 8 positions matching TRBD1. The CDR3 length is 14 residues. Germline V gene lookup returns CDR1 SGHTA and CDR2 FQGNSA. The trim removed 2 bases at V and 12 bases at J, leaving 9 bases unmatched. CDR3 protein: CASSLQATGVGQFF. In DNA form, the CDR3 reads TGTGCCAGCAGCTTACAGGCGACAGGGGTAGGGCAGTTCTTC.

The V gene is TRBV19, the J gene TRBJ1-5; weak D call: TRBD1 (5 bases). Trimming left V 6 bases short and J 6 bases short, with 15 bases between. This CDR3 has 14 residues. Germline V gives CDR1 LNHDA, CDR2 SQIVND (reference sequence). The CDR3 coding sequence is TGTGCCAGTAGCAAGGGGCAGGCTTCTCAGCCCCAGCATTTT. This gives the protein CASSKGQASQPQHF.